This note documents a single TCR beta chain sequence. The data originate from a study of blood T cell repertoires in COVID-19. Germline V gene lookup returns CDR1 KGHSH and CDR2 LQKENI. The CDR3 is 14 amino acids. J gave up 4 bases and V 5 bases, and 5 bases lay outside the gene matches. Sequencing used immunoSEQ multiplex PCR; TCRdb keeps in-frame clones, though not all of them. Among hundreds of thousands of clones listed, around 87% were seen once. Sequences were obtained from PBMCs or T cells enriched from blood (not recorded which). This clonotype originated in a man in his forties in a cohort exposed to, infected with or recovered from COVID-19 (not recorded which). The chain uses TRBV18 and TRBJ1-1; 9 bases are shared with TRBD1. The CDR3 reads CASSLDRGGTEAFF. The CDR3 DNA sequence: TGTGCCAGCTCATTGGACAGGGGAGGCACTGAAGCTTTCTTT.